Listed below are T cell receptor beta chains from one sample, sequenced in a study of cytomegalovirus exposure and HLA in healthy donors. The assay was immunoSEQ multiplex PCR, and TCRdb's table has in-frame clones only and misses some. The sample consists of 100,000 to 150,000 clones, more than 65% of them appearing once. What was sequenced was PBMCs. These receptors were obtained from a male donor in good health and CMV-seropositive. Each CDR3 is given with its conserved first and last residue. The order of the fields is J gene, clone size, D gene, V gene, CDR3 protein, CDR3 DNA. The D gene is left open where the match is weak. Only some rows state a clone size, as once, few, many or a class for expanded clones.

>TRBJ2-1|NA|TRBD1|TRBV7-2
CASSLRGQIFYNEQFF
TGTGCCAGCAGCTTACGGGGACAGATTTTTTACAATGAGCAGTTCTTC
>TRBJ2-6|few|NA|TRBV2
CASSGDRLGANVLTF
TGTGCCAGCAGCGGAGACCGCCTTGGGGCCAACGTCCTGACTTTC
>TRBJ1-1|NA|NA|TRBV5-4
CASSLAGRARTEAFF
TGTGCCAGCAGCTTGGCAGGCAGGGCTCGTACTGAAGCTTTCTTT
>TRBJ2-1|NA|TRBD1|TRBV27
CASTVPGQGRNEQFF
TGTGCCAGCACCGTTCCGGGACAGGGGAGAAATGAGCAGTTCTTC
>TRBJ1-1|NA|NA|TRBV18
CATSPRGVTMNTEAFF
TGTGCCACCTCCCCTCGGGGGGTGACCATGAACACTGAAGCTTTCTTT
>TRBJ2-7|once|NA|TRBV2
CASSGLISGLSYEQYF
TGTGCCAGCAGTGGGCTGATTAGCGGCTTATCCTACGAGCAGTACTTC
>TRBJ2-7|NA|TRBD2|TRBV6-6
CASSHSGGNYEQYF
TGTGCCAGCAGCCATAGCGGGGGTAACTACGAGCAGTACTTC
>TRBJ1-5|NA|TRBD1|TRBV2
CASSEAKGGASQPQHF
TGTGCCAGCAGTGAAGCGAAAGGGGGCGCGAGTCAGCCCCAGCATTTT
>TRBJ1-1|NA|NA|TRBV7-8
CASSLVPGPMNTEAFF
TGTGCCAGCAGCTTAGTTCCGGGTCCCATGAACACTGAAGCTTTCTTT
>TRBJ1-4|NA|NA|TRBV7-8
CASSFGGNFEKLFF
TGTGCCAGCAGCTTCGGGGGGAACTTTGAAAAACTGTTTTTT
>TRBJ2-1|NA|TRBD2|TRBV6-4
CASSERTSGSNGQFF
TGTGCCAGCAGTGAAAGGACTAGCGGGAGCAATGGGCAGTTCTTC
>TRBJ2-3|NA|TRBD2|TRBV11-2
CASSTGGTDTQYF
TGTGCCAGCAGCACGGGGGGAACAGATACGCAGTATTTT
>TRBJ1-1|NA|TRBD1|TRBV6-1
CASRGRMNTEAFF
TGTGCCTCCAGGGGGAGGATGAACACTGAAGCTTTCTTT
>TRBJ1-5|NA|TRBD1|TRBV7-2
CASSSRTGDQPQHF
TGTGCCAGCAGCTCCAGGACAGGGGATCAGCCCCAGCATTTT
>TRBJ2-7|NA|TRBD1|TRBV4-1
CASSQGQGPTYEQYF
TGCGCCAGCAGCCAAGGACAGGGACCAACCTACGAGCAGTACTTC
>TRBJ1-4|NA|NA|TRBV19
CATLEGGSREKLFF
TGTGCCACCCTCGAGGGGGGGTCGCGCGAAAAACTGTTTTTT
>TRBJ1-4|NA|NA|TRBV6-1
CASSVWTANEKLFF
TGTGCCAGCAGTGTATGGACAGCCAATGAAAAACTGTTTTTT
>TRBJ2-2|few|TRBD2|TRBV6-1
CASRGGVDTGELFF
TGTGCCAGCAGGGGGGGGGTGGACACCGGGGAGCTGTTTTTT
>TRBJ1-1|NA|NA|TRBV6-5
CASSEVEGTEAFF
TGTGCCAGCAGTGAGGTAGAGGGCACTGAAGCTTTCTTT
>TRBJ1-3|NA|NA|TRBV7-2
CASSSREGGNTIYF
TGTGCCAGCAGTTCCAGGGAGGGCGGAAACACCATATATTTT
>TRBJ1-6|NA|NA|TRBV6-1
CASSGQGSFTNSPLHF
TGTGCCAGCAGTGGGCAGGGATCCTTCACTAATTCACCCCTCCACTTT
>TRBJ1-2|NA|NA|TRBV19
CASRTLEAGNYGYTF
TGTGCCAGTAGGACCCTCGAGGCCGGTAACTATGGCTACACCTTC
>TRBJ2-1|NA|TRBD2|TRBV19
CASNERGANQQFF
TGTGCCAGTAATGAGCGGGGGGCCAATCAGCAGTTCTTC
>TRBJ1-4|NA|NA|TRBV28
CASSFRLTKTNEKLFF
TGTGCCAGCAGTTTCCGATTGACAAAAACTAATGAAAAACTGTTTTTT
>TRBJ2-7|NA|NA|TRBV5-4
CASSLEAVPYEQYF
TGTGCCAGCAGCTTGGAAGCCGTTCCCTACGAGCAGTACTTC
>TRBJ2-7|NA|TRBD2|TRBV9
CASSVEVGLAYEQYF
TGTGCCAGCAGCGTAGAGGTCGGACTAGCCTACGAGCAGTACTTC
>TRBJ1-1|NA|NA|TRBV27
CASSFSPRGEAFF
TGTGCCAGCAGTTTTAGTCCGCGGGGGGAAGCTTTCTTT
>TRBJ1-2|NA|NA|TRBV28
CASSTFLAAGNYGYTF
TGTGCCAGCAGTACCTTTCTGGCAGCGGGTAACTATGGCTACACCTTC
>TRBJ1-3|NA|NA|TRBV2
CASRSDSVSGNTIYF
TGTGCCAGCAGGTCCGACAGCGTCTCTGGAAACACCATATATTTT
>TRBJ2-2|NA|TRBD2|TRBV19
CASRPIPGGLAGEGGELFF
TGTGCCAGTAGGCCAATACCAGGGGGACTAGCGGGAGAGGGCGGGGAGCTGTTTTTT
>TRBJ2-7|few|TRBD1|TRBV18
CASSPPGQGESYEQYF
TGTGCCAGCTCACCACCGGGACAGGGGGAGTCCTACGAGCAGTACTTC
>TRBJ1-2|NA|TRBD1|TRBV2
CASTRQGPGYTF
TGTGCCAGCACTCGACAGGGGCCGGGGTACACCTTC
>TRBJ2-3|NA|TRBD2|TRBV16
CASSPRLAGGTDTQYF
TGTGCCAGCAGCCCCCGTCTAGCGGGAGGAACAGATACGCAGTATTTT
>TRBJ2-7|NA|TRBD1|TRBV11-3
CASSEGGQGNEQYF
TGTGCCAGCAGCGAGGGGGGACAGGGGAACGAGCAGTACTTC
>TRBJ2-5|NA|NA|TRBV7-7
CASSNPLRTGETQYF
TGTGCCAGCAGCAACCCTTTGCGAACGGGGGAGACCCAGTACTTC
>TRBJ2-2|NA|NA|TRBV19
CASSMGGQGASGELFF
TGTGCCAGTAGTATGGGGGGGCAGGGGGCGTCCGGGGAGCTGTTTTTT
>TRBJ2-3|NA|TRBD2|TRBV9
CASSLIAGGSDTQYF
TGTGCCAGCAGCTTGATAGCGGGAGGGTCAGATACGCAGTATTTT
>TRBJ2-1|NA|NA|TRBV4-1
CASSPLGLDNEQFF
TGCGCCAGCAGCCCCCTAGGACTTGACAATGAGCAGTTCTTC
>TRBJ1-4|NA|TRBD1|TRBV9
CASSGGQEGEKLFF
TGTGCCAGCAGCGGGGGACAGGAGGGTGAAAAACTGTTTTTT
>TRBJ2-7|few|TRBD2|TRBV7-2
CASMGYRLAGRSYEQYF
TGTGCCAGCATGGGTTATCGACTAGCGGGACGATCCTACGAGCAGTACTTC
>TRBJ1-1|NA|NA|TRBV5-1
CASSLEAGLRNTEAFF
TGCGCCAGCAGCTTGGAAGCGGGACTGAGGAACACTGAAGCTTTCTTT
>TRBJ1-1|few|NA|TRBV7-3
CASSLDEGRGEAFF
TGTGCCAGCAGCTTAGATGAGGGCCGCGGGGAAGCTTTCTTT
>TRBJ1-2|few|TRBD1|TRBV2
CASSPLGTENYGYTF
TGTGCCAGCTCACCACTAGGGACAGAAAACTATGGCTACACCTTC
>TRBJ2-1|NA|TRBD2|TRBV5-1
CASSLGGTSGRTLIPFF
TGCGCCAGCAGCTTGGGGGGGACTAGCGGGAGGACTCTTATCCCGTTCTTC
>TRBJ2-1|NA|TRBD2|TRBV7-3
CASSLGPLAGEHNEQFF
TGTGCCAGCAGCTTAGGCCCCCTAGCGGGAGAACACAATGAGCAGTTCTTC
>TRBJ2-3|NA|NA|TRBV6-5
CASSYPGTDTQYF
TGTGCCAGCAGTTATCCGGGGACAGATACGCAGTATTTT
>TRBJ2-3|NA|NA|TRBV7-3
CASSATGAYTDTQYF
TGTGCCAGCAGCGCGACAGGAGCCTACACAGATACGCAGTATTTT
>TRBJ2-5|NA|TRBD2|TRBV28
CASSPLAEETQYF
TGTGCCAGCAGTCCACTAGCGGAAGAGACCCAGTACTTC
>TRBJ2-7|few|TRBD2|TRBV10-3
CAISEGGESGEQYF
TGTGCCATCAGTGAGGGGGGGGAGTCTGGGGAGCAGTACTTC
>TRBJ2-5|NA|TRBD2|TRBV9
CASSPGLAGGGETQYF
TGTGCCAGCAGCCCGGGACTAGCGGGGGGAGGAGAGACCCAGTACTTC
>TRBJ1-1|NA|NA|TRBV25-1
CASRNRVVAEAFF
TGTGCCAGCAGGAACAGGGTGGTCGCTGAAGCTTTCTTT